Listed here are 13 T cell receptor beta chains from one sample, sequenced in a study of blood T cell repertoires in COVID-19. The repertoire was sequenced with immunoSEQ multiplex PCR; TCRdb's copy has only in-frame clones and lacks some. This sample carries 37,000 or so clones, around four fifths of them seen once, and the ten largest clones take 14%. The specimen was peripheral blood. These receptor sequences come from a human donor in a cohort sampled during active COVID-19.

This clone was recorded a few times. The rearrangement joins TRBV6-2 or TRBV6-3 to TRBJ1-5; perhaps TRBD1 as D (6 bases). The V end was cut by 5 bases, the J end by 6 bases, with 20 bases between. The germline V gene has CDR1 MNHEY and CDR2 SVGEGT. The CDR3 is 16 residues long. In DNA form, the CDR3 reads TGTGCCAGCAGTACCACAACACAGGGTTGGGGTCAGCCCCAGCATTTT. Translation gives CASSTTTQGWGQPQHF.

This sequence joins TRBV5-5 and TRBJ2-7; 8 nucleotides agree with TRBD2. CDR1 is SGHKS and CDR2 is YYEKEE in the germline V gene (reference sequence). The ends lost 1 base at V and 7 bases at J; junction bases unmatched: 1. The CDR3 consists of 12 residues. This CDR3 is CASSLLAGEQYF. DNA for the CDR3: TGTGCCAGCAGCTTGTTAGCGGGGGAGCAGTACTTC.

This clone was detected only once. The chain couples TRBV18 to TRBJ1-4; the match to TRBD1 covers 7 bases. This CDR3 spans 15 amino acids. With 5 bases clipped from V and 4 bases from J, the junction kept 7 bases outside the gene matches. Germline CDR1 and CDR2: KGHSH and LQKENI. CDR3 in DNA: TGTGCCAGCTCAGCAACCGGGACAGTTAATGAAAAACTGTTTTTT. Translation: CASSATGTVNEKLFF.

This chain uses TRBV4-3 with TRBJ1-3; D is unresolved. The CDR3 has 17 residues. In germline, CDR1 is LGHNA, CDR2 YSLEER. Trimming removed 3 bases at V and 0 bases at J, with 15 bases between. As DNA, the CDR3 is TGCGCCAGCAGCCAGGCCGCCTGGGCAGCCTCTGGAAACACCATATATTTT. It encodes CASSQAAWAASGNTIYF.

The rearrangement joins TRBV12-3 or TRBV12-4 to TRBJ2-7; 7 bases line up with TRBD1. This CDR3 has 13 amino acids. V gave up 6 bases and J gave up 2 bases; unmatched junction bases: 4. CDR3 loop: CASSTGDPYEQYF. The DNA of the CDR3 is TGTGCCAGCAGCACAGGGGACCCCTACGAGCAGTACTTC.

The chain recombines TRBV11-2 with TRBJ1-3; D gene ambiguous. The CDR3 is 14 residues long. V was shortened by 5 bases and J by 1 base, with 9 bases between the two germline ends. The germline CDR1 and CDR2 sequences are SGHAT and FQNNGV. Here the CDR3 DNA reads TGTGCCAGCAGCCCGGTCATTTCTGGAAACACCATATATTTT. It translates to CASSPVISGNTIYF.

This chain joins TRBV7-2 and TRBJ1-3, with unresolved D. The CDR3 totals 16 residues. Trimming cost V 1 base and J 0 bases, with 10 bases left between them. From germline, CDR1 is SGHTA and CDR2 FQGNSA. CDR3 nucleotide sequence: TGTGCCAGCAGCTTAGGTGGGCTTCGCTCTGGAAACACCATATATTTT. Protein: CASSLGGLRSGNTIYF.

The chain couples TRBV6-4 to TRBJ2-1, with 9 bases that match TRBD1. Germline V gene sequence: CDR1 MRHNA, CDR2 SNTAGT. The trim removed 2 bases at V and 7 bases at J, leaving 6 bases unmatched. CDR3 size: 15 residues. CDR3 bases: TGTGCCAGCAGTGACCTGGGGACAGGGAGGAATGAGCAGTTCTTC. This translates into CASSDLGTGRNEQFF.

The CDR3 loop is CASSPRDHTEAFF. For the CDR3, the DNA is TGTGCCAGCAGTCCCAGGGATCACACTGAAGCTTTCTTT. The V gene is TRBV6-2 or TRBV6-3, the J gene TRBJ1-1; a possible D gene is TRBD1 (5 bases). This CDR3 has 13 residues. CDR1 is MNHEY and CDR2 is SVGEGT in the germline V gene. Trimming left V 5 bases short and J 3 bases short, with 10 bases between.

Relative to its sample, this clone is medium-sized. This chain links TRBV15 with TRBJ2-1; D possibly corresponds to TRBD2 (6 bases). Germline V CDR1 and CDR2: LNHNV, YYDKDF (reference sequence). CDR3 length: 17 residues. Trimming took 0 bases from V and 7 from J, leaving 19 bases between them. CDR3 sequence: CATSRDPFGGWGNEQFF. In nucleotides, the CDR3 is TGTGCCACCAGCAGAGATCCTTTCGGGGGTTGGGGTAATGAGCAGTTCTTC.

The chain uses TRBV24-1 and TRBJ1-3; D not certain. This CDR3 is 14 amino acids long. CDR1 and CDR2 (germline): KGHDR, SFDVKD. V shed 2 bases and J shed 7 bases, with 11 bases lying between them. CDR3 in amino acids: CATSDSPPGNTIYF. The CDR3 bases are TGTGCCACCAGTGATTCCCCTCCCGGGAACACCATATATTTT.

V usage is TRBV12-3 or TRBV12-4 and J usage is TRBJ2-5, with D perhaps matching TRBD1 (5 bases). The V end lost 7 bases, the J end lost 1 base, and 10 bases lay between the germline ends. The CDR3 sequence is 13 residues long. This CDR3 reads CASTPGFQETQYF. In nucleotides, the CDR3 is TGTGCCAGCACCCCAGGGTTCCAAGAGACCCAGTACTTC.

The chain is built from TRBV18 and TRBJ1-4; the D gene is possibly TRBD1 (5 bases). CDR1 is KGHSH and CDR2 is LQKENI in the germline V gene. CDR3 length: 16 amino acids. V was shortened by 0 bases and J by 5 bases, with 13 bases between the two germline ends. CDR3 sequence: CASSPPERTMNEKLFF. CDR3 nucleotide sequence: TGTGCCAGCTCACCACCGGAGAGGACAATGAATGAAAAACTGTTTTTT.